A selection of T cell receptor beta chains follows, all from one sample in a study of early T cells in non-severe SARS-CoV-2 infection. TCRdb reanalysed the 5' RACE reads using MiXCR and keeps one entry per CDR3 protein. The data hold some 40,000 distinct CDR3 sequences, with about 5% observed a single time. Sequenced sample: whole blood. The receptors stem from an adult who was a healthcare worker with PCR-confirmed SARS-CoV-2 infection or an uninfected control (not recorded which). Each CDR3 is given with its conserved first and last residue. The D gene is left open where the match is weak. Size tells how often a clone was seen (once, few, many) or the class of an expanded clone, and some rows leave it out.

>TRBJ2-1|.|few|TRBV7-2
CASTIGASSYNEQFF
TGTGCCAGCACGATCGGGGCGAGCTCCTACAATGAGCAGTTCTTC
>TRBJ2-3|.|many|TRBV20-1
CSSIFGTDTQYF
TGCAGTTCAATTTTCGGCACAGATACGCAGTATTTT
>TRBJ1-5|TRBD1|many|TRBV7-2
CASSTRGTDQPQHF
TGTGCCAGCAGCACACGGGGGACAGATCAGCCCCAGCATTTT
>TRBJ2-7|TRBD1|medium-sized|TRBV28
CASSYRGLYEQYF
TGTGCCAGCAGTTACAGGGGGCTCTACGAGCAGTACTTC
>TRBJ1-6|.|.|TRBV7-2
CASSPNSRGLTPLHF
TGTGCCAGCAGCCCCAATTCCAGGGGCCTCACACCCCTCCACTTT
>TRBJ2-7|TRBD1|.|TRBV6-6
CASSWDRNHEQYF
TGTGCCAGCAGTTGGGACAGGAACCACGAGCAGTACTTC
>TRBJ2-3|TRBD1|.|TRBV2
CASRGRTGGTDTQYF
TGTGCCAGCAGGGGAAGGACAGGGGGCACAGATACGCAGTATTTT
>TRBJ1-5|.|many|TRBV20-1
CSARPRGAQSQPQHF
TGCAGTGCTAGACCCCGGGGGGCGCAGAGTCAGCCCCAGCATTTT
>TRBJ1-5|.|many|TRBV6-2/TRBV6-3
CASARPSQPQHF
TGTGCCAGCGCCCGACCCAGTCAGCCCCAGCATTTT
>TRBJ2-3|TRBD2|few|TRBV13
CASSRQRGGLDTQYF
TGTGCCAGCAGCCGCCAGCGGGGGGGCCTCGATACGCAGTATTTT
>TRBJ2-2|TRBD2|few|TRBV11-1
CASSLGLAGYGSTGELFF
TGTGCCAGCAGCTTAGGACTAGCGGGCTATGGGAGCACCGGGGAGCTGTTTTTT
>TRBJ1-1|.|many|TRBV7-9
CASSEGLTEAFF
TGTGCCAGCAGCGAGGGACTCACTGAAGCTTTCTTT
>TRBJ2-1|TRBD2|few|TRBV9
CASSVRVTSGSNEQFF
TGTGCCAGCAGCGTACGAGTAACTAGCGGGAGTAATGAGCAGTTCTTC
>TRBJ1-1|.|many|TRBV25-1
CASSVAGGGTEAFF
TGTGCCAGCAGTGTCGCCGGGGGAGGAACTGAAGCTTTCTTT
>TRBJ2-1|TRBD1|many|TRBV7-9
CASSAGQGGGEQFF
TGTGCCAGCAGCGCGGGACAGGGTGGAGGTGAGCAGTTCTTC
>TRBJ1-1|.|many|TRBV4-3
CASSRNGELMNTEAFF
TGCGCCAGCAGCCGAAACGGGGAGCTAATGAACACTGAAGCTTTCTTT
>TRBJ2-3|TRBD2|.|TRBV3-1
CASSQEVAGGTDTQYF
TGTGCCAGCAGCCAAGAGGTAGCGGGGGGAACAGATACGCAGTATTTT
>TRBJ2-5|TRBD2|many|TRBV20-1
CSALAGKETQYF
TGCAGTGCTCTAGCGGGGAAAGAGACCCAGTACTTC
>TRBJ2-5|TRBD1|many|TRBV10-3
CAISPGQGQETQYF
TGTGCCATCAGTCCGGGACAGGGCCAAGAGACCCAGTACTTC
>TRBJ1-2|TRBD1|many|TRBV20-1
CSASRDRDYAGYTF
TGCAGTGCTAGCAGGGACAGGGATTACGCTGGCTACACCTTC
>TRBJ1-2|.|many|TRBV7-9
CASSQADYGYTF
TGTGCCAGCAGTCAAGCAGATTATGGCTACACCTTC
>TRBJ1-5|TRBD1|.|TRBV19
CASTRDSDYQPQHF
TGTGCCAGTACCCGGGACAGTGATTATCAGCCCCAGCATTTT
>TRBJ2-1|TRBD2|many|TRBV11-2
CASLGLDDEQFF
TGTGCCAGCCTCGGACTAGATGATGAGCAGTTCTTC
>TRBJ2-3|.|many|TRBV5-1
CASSGGQGGGVDTQYF
TGCGCCAGCAGCGGAGGACAAGGTGGAGGGGTAGATACGCAGTATTTT
>TRBJ2-7|.|many|TRBV28
CASTKTGGGNYEQYF
TGTGCCAGCACCAAAACAGGTGGGGGGAACTACGAGCAGTACTTC
>TRBJ1-1|.|few|TRBV29-1
CSVRARVTEAFF
.
>TRBJ2-6|.|.|TRBV7-2
CASSFVTGSGANVLTF
TGTGCCAGCAGCTTCGTTACAGGCTCTGGGGCCAACGTCCTGACTTTC
>TRBJ2-5|.|many|TRBV10-3
CATESQETQYF
TGTGCCACCGAGTCCCAAGAGACCCAGTACTTC
>TRBJ2-1|TRBD1|many|TRBV24-1
CATSDRTGEQFF
TGTGCCACCAGTGATCGGACAGGGGAGCAGTTCTTC
>TRBJ2-2|.|few|TRBV7-2
CASSLVLASNTGELFF
TGTGCCAGCAGCTTAGTATTAGCGTCGAACACCGGGGAGCTGTTTTTT
>TRBJ2-3|TRBD1|many|TRBV5-1
CASRGQGFADTQYF
TGCGCCAGCAGGGGACAGGGTTTCGCAGATACGCAGTATTTT
>TRBJ2-4|TRBD2|few|TRBV18
CASSPPSGGANIQYF
TGTGCCAGCTCACCGCCTAGCGGGGGGGCCAACATTCAGTACTTC
>TRBJ2-3|.|.|TRBV9
CASSVAGDTQYF
TGTGCCAGCAGCGTAGCCGGCGATACGCAGTATTTT
>TRBJ2-1|.|many|TRBV21-1
CASRTGRQFF
TGTGCCAGCAGGACGGGTAGGCAGTTCTTC
>TRBJ2-5|.|.|TRBV18
CASSPVPQETQYF
TGTGCCAGCTCACCGGTGCCACAAGAGACCCAGTACTTC
>TRBJ1-2|.|many|TRBV7-2
CASGTNRNGYTF
TGTGCCAGCGGGACAAACCGTAATGGCTACACCTTC
>TRBJ1-6|.|many|TRBV7-2
CASSLQYSSYNSPLHF
TGTGCCAGCAGCTTGCAATATAGCTCCTATAATTCACCCCTCCACTTT
>TRBJ2-2|TRBD1|many|TRBV6-6
CASRGTGANTGELFF
TGTGCCAGCAGAGGGACAGGGGCGAACACCGGGGAGCTGTTTTTT
>TRBJ2-1|TRBD2|many|TRBV11-2
CASSHSSGYNEQFF
TGTGCCAGCAGCCACTCTAGCGGATACAATGAGCAGTTCTTC
>TRBJ1-1|TRBD1|many|TRBV28
CASSLRDRGGDTEAFF
TGTGCCAGCAGTTTGAGGGACAGGGGTGGCGACACTGAAGCTTTCTTT
>TRBJ1-1|TRBD1|many|TRBV18
CASSPGTGLNTEAFF
TGTGCCAGCTCCCCCGGGACAGGGTTGAACACTGAAGCTTTCTTT
>TRBJ1-1|TRBD1|many|TRBV5-1
CASSLASTGGVRNTEAFF
TGCGCCAGCAGCTTGGCCTCGACAGGGGGTGTAAGAAACACTGAAGCTTTCTTT
>TRBJ2-7|.|many|TRBV5-1
CASSLEIGRYEQYF
TGCGCCAGCAGCTTGGAGATAGGGAGGTACGAGCAGTACTTC
>TRBJ1-1|TRBD1|many|TRBV7-9
CATETGMNTEAFF
TGTGCCACCGAGACAGGGATGAACACTGAAGCTTTCTTT